The T cell receptor (beta chain) described here comes from a study of preoperative IRX-2 immunotherapy in early breast cancer (dated by TCRdb to between 2019 and 2020). From the germline V gene (reference sequence), CDR1 is SSHAT and CDR2 is FNYEAQ. The CDR3 contains 14 residues, cysteine and phenylalanine counted. The DNA shown is the 42-base CDR3, in frame from base 1. V was cut back by 3 bases and J by 3 bases, leaving a gap of 9 bases between them. As concerns this clone: Its antigen is still unknown. The input lacks base qualities; no much larger clone sits a single base away.

Receptor amplification or capture employed the immunoSEQ multiplex PCR assay. Sourced from immuneACCESS, this table was stored by TCRdb with only in-frame sequences that have V and J called. A share of the clones is absent; for the studies checked, an unresolved V gene accounts for under half, and the remainder has no known explanation. Within this sample are about 19,000 clones, with about 85% of them counted one time only. The top ten hold roughly 1.1% of the sample. The label giving this sample's treatment or condition can be read as: preoperative locoregional IRX-2 cytokine immunotherapy. The samples were obtained from a phase Ib study that tested preoperative, locoregional IRX-2 cytokine immunotherapy designed to prime immune responses. The donors were early-stage breast cancer patients who were given IRX-2 prior to surgery.

This clonotype was sampled from a human donor with breast cancer. Sequencing was performed on lymph node tissue, taken after IRX-2 immunotherapy. Here the chain combines TRBV7-7 and TRBJ1-3; the D region possibly corresponds to TRBD1 (5 bases align). The bases are TGTGCCAGCAGCTTGGTGGGGGATGGAAACACCATATATTTT. This sequence encodes CASSLVGDGNTIYF.